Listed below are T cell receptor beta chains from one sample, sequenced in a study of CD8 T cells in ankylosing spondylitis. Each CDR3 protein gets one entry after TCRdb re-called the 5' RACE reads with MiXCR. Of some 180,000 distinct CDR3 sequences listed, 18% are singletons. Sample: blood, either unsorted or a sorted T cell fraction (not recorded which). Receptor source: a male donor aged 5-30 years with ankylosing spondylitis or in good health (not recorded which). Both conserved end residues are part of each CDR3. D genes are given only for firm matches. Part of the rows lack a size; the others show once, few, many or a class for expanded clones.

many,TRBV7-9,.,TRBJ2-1,CASSPPFQSSYNEQFF,TGTGCCAGCAGCCCCCCCTTTCAAAGCTCCTACAATGAGCAGTTCTTC
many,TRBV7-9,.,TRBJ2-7,CASSLSGISRIRYEQYF,TGTGCCAGCAGCCTATCGGGGATTAGTAGGATACGCTACGAGCAGTACTTC
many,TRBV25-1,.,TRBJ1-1,CASSGVYRDAEAFF,TGTGCCAGCAGTGGCGTCTACCGGGACGCCGAAGCTTTCTTT
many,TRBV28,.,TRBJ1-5,CASSSSGTGYQPQHF,TGTGCCAGCAGTTCTTCCGGGACGGGCTATCAGCCCCAGCATTTT
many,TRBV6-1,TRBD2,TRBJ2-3,CASAGGPSTDTQYF,TGTGCCAGCGCGGGAGGACCGAGCACAGATACGCAGTATTTT
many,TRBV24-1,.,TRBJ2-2,CATSAAGNTGELFF,TGTGCCACCAGTGCAGCGGGGAACACCGGGGAGCTGTTTTTT
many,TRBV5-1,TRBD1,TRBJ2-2,CASSRNGQGPTGELFF,TGCGCCAGCAGCCGGAATGGACAGGGACCCACCGGGGAGCTGTTTTTT
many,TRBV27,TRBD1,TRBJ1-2,CASSPLTGGSYGYTF,TGTGCCAGCAGTCCGCTCACAGGGGGCAGCTATGGCTACACCTTC
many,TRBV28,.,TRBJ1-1,CASSPGFNTEAFF,TGTGCCAGCAGTCCAGGGTTCAACACTGAAGCTTTCTTT
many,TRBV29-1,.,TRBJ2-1,CSVATFHSGSSYNEQFF,TGCAGCGTCGCGACCTTTCATAGCGGCTCCTCCTACAATGAGCAGTTCTTC
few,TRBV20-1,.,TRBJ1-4,CSARSDQSKEKLFF,TGCAGTGCTAGATCCGACCAATCGAAGGAAAAACTGTTTTTT
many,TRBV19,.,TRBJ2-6,CASTPGANVLTF,TGTGCCAGTACCCCTGGGGCCAACGTCCTGACTTTC
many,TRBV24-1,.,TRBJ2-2,CATSDDQVGTGELFF,TGTGCCACCAGTGATGACCAGGTTGGCACCGGGGAGCTGTTTTTT
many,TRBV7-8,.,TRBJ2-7,CASSSGLEQYF,TGTGCCAGCAGCTCAGGGCTCGAGCAGTACTTC
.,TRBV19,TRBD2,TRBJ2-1,CASSMRTSKYSYNEQFF,TGTGCCAGTAGTATGCGGACTAGCAAGTACTCCTACAATGAGCAGTTCTTC
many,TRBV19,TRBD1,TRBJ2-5,CASSTQRTGRETQYF,TGTGCCAGTAGTACCCAACGGACAGGGAGGGAGACCCAGTACTTC